Described below is a single T cell receptor (beta chain) sequence and its context. Its antigen has not been determined. It has no much larger one-base neighbor in the sample; base qualities were not kept. The protocol used for the library was 5' RACE. Instrument used: Illumina HiSeq 2500. The second PCR ran for about 6 to 12 cycles and used a J-beta primer mix along with a sample-barcoded 5' primer. A template-switch 5' adaptor carrying 12 random nucleotides introduced a unique molecular identifier onto each TCR beta cDNA molecule. Each sample yielded at least 2.5 million CDR3-containing paired-end reads. The Mint cDNA synthesis kit, primed by a TRBC-specific oligonucleotide, was used to synthesize first-strand cDNA from all RNA. Following uracil-DNA glycosylase treatment, a first 18-cycle PCR with universal primers M1SS and BC2_uni_R was performed on all cDNA. Concerning the study's data processing: For normalization, 1 million high-quality reads were randomly selected from each sample, with every read carrying a distinct molecular identifier. Instead of being binned into consensus sequences, reads that shared molecular identifiers were thrown out. MiTCR, set to a Q25 quality threshold and the strictest error-elimination algorithm, was used for CDR3 identification, clonotype clustering and error correction. A nonparametric unseen species model with Euler transformation was used to estimate a lower bound on total TCR beta diversity. TCRdb redid the processing of the public reads, applying fastp at Q25 and MiXCR, and retained in-frame beta chains. Each entry merges the rows of one CDR3 protein and shows their most common DNA and genes. The V and J calls shown here were made by TCRdb, not taken from the authors' results. The sample profile shows roughly 1.6 million distinct CDR3 sequences; around 36% of them were found once. The ten largest clonotypes hold roughly 12% of the sample.

From a lookup of the germline V gene (reference sequence), CDR1 and CDR2 are LNHNV and YYDKDF. Measured from the cysteine to the phenylalanine, the CDR3 is 12 residues long. The entry retains the CDR3 DNA only, 36 bases that are in frame from base 1. The germline V and J ends show losses of 5 bases and 9 bases respectively, and no gene match explains 4 bases of the junction. Donors were 39 systemically healthy Caucasian individuals from Russia aged roughly 6 to 90 years. Each donor gave ten milliliters of peripheral blood, drawn into EDTA-treated Vacutainer tubes. Ficoll-Paque density-gradient centrifugation was used to isolate PBMCs, with at least 7 million obtained per sample. Trizol reagent was used to extract total RNA from the PBMCs, yielding at least 5 micrograms per sample. For every donor, flow cytometry on a PBMC aliquot measured the percentage of naive CD45RAhigh/CD27high T cells. The sample is drawn from a study of blood T cells in healthy people across ages (dated by TCRdb to 2014 to 2015). For the study in its entirety: In model experiments, template switching captured roughly one uniquely barcoded TCR beta cDNA molecule for every two T cells. Using deep sequencing normalized with unique cDNA molecular identifiers, the study measured how TCR beta repertoire diversity changes with age. The study analyzed two additional independent replicas of 1 million unique cDNA reads from the same blood draw for two donors, one aged 18 to 30 and one aged 80 or older. Four age groups were formed from the donors: young (average about 17 years), middle-aged (around 39), aged (under 70) and long-lived (around 82). To avoid experimental bias, donors of different ages were randomly spread across the sequencing lanes.

General findings and caveats noted by the study authors: Observed TCR beta diversity per million T cells fell roughly linearly with age, and a significant reduction was already apparent by age roughly 40. Conclusive comparison of naive and antigen-experienced compartments was prevented by the profiling of bulk unsorted PBMCs. Estimates of total diversity based on one million sequenced T cells were considered lower bounds and underestimates. Compared with the aged group, the long-lived group had more naive CD4+ T cells, fewer expanded clones and increased TCR diversity, suggesting age selection. There was a strong correlation between observed TCR beta diversity and the percentage of naive T cells measured by flow cytometry. Because the CMV infection status of the donors was unknown, age-related changes in expanded clonotypes may potentially have been confounded.

Here the chain combines TRBV15 and TRBJ1-1, with 9 central nucleotides matching TRBD1. The specimen was blood. The sequence came from a woman aged 25 to 45 in good health. DNA sequence: TGTGCCACCAGCCTAGACAGGGGGAAAGCTTTCTTT. Protein translation: CATSLDRGKAFF.